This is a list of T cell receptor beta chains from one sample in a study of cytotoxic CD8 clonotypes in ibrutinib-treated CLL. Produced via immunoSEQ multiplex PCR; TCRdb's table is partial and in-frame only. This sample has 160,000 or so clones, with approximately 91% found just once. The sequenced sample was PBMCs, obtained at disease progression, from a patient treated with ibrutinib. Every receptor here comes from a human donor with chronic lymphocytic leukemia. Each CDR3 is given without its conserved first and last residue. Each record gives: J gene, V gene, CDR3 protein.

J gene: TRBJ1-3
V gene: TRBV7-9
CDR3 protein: ASSWGGAGNTIY

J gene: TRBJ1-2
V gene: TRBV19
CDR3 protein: ASSAGARYT

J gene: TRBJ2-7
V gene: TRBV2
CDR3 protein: ASQNGQYREQY

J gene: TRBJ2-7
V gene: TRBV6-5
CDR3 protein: ASSYSAGGFYEQY

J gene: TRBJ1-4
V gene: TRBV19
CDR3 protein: ASSRQAIEKLF

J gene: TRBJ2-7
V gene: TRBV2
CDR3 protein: ASSDSTSGRAYEQY

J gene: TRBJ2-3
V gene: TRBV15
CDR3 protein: ATSRDGTGKYSTDTQY

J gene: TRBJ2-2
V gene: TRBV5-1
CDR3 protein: ASRGVQNTGELF

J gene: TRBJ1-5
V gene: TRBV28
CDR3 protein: ASSLGSWQPQH

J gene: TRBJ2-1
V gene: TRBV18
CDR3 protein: ASSPRTGLSSYNEQF

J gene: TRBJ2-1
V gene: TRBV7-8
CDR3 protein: ASSLPNRLAGGYNEQF

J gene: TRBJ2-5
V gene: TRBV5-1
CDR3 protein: ASSLNWGPQETQY